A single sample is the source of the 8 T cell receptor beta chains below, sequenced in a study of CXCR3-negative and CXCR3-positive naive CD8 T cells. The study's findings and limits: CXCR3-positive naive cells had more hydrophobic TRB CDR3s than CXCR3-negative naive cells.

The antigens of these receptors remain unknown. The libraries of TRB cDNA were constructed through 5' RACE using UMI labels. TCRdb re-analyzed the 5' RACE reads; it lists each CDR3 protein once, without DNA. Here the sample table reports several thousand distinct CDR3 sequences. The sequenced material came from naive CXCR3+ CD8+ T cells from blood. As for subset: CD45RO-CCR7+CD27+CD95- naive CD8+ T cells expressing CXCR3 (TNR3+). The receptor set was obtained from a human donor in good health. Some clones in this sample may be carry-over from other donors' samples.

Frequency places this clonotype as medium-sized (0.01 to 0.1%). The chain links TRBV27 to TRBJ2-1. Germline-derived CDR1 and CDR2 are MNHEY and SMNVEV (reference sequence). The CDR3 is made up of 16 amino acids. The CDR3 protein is CASSLVGGRPYNEQFF.

This chain's CDR3 is CASSLERSDYEQYF. The chain is built from TRBV7-8 and TRBJ2-7. The CDR3 is 14 amino acids. Germline V gene sequence: CDR1 SGHVS, CDR2 FQNEAQ.

The chain's CDR3 is CASSFGPKDEQFF. The V gene is TRBV7-6, the J gene TRBJ2-1; TCRdb reports TRBD1, a call that lacks DNA to check it against. The germline V gene encodes CDR1 SGHVS and CDR2 FNYEAQ. The length of the CDR3 is 13 residues.

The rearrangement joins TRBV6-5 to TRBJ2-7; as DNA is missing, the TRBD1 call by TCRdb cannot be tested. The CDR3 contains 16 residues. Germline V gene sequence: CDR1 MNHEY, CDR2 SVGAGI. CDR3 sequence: CASSYSRIRDSYEQYF.

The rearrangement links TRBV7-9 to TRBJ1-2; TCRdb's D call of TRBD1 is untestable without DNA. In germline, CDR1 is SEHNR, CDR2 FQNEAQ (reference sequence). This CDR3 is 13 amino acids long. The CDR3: CASSFQGNYGYTF.

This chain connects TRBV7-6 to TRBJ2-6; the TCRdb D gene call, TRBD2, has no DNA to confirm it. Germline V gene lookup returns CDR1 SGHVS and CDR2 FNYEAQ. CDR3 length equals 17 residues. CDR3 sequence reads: CASSLEREGGGANVLTF. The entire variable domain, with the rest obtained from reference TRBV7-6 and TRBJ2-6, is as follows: GAGVSQSPRYKVTKRGQDVALRCDPISGHVSLYWYRQALGQGPEFLTYFNYEAQQDKSGLPNDRFSAERPEGSISTLTIQRTEQRDSAMYRCASSLEREGGGANVLTFGAGSRLTVL.

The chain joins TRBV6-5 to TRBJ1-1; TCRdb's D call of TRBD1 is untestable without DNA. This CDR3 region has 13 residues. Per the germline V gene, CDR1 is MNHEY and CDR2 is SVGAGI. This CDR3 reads CASSYSTGDDAFF.

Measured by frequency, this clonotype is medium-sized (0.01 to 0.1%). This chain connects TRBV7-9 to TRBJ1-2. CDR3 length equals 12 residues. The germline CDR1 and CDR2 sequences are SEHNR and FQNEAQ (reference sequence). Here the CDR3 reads CASSPDGDGYTF.